Listed below are T cell receptor beta chains from one sample, sequenced in a study of blood T cells in healthy people across ages. TCRdb recomputed calls from the 5' RACE reads with MiXCR, one row per CDR3 protein. Of some 1.6 million distinct CDR3 sequences listed, about 31% are singletons. Input material: blood. The source is a woman aged 25 to 39 in good health. CDR3s include the opening cysteine and the closing phenylalanine or tryptophan. Fields, in order: D gene, V gene, clone size, J gene, CDR3 DNA, CDR3 protein. A D gene is named only where the DNA matches it firmly. Size is omitted from some rows. Given values are once, few, many or a class for expanded clones.

>TRBD1|TRBV10-3|many|TRBJ1-2
TGTGCCATCAGTGGGACAGGGACCTATGGCTACACCTTC
CAISGTGTYGYTF
>-|TRBV25-1|-|TRBJ1-4
TGTGCCAGCAGTGAATACGGGTGGGGGGAAGAAAAACTGTTTTTT
CASSEYGWGEEKLFF
>-|TRBV24-1|-|TRBJ2-2
TGTGCCACCCGACGAAAGGCCGGGGAGCTGTTTTTT
CATRRKAGELFF
>-|TRBV4-2|few|TRBJ2-3
TGTGCCAGCAGCCAAGATAAACTCCACACAGATACGCAGTATTTT
CASSQDKLHTDTQYF
>-|TRBV20-1|-|TRBJ1-1
TGCAGTGCTAGAGGTTTACAGGAAGCTTTCTTT
CSARGLQEAFF
>TRBD2|TRBV20-1|few|TRBJ2-5
TGCAGTGCTAGAGGTCGGCTAGCGGGGGCCATACCCTCCGCGGAGACCCAGTACTTC
CSARGRLAGAIPSAETQYF
>-|TRBV7-8|-|TRBJ2-7
TGTGCCAGCCTGCTTGGGCCTGGGGGCGAGCAGTACTTC
CASLLGPGGEQYF
>TRBD1|TRBV6-1|few|TRBJ1-2
TGTGCCAGCAGGGGGACAGGGGATGGCTACACCTTC
CASRGTGDGYTF
>-|TRBV11-1|-|TRBJ1-6
TGTGCCAGCAGCTTAACAGACCACCTCCACTTT
CASSLTDHLHF
>-|TRBV12-3/TRBV12-4|once|TRBJ2-1
TGTGCCAGCAGTCTCCTTCGGAAAACCTACAATGAGCAGTTCTTC
CASSLLRKTYNEQFF
>TRBD2|TRBV11-3|few|TRBJ2-3
TGTGCCAGCAGCTTCACCCTGGGTAGCGGGGGAAGCACAGATACGCAGTATTTT
CASSFTLGSGGSTDTQYF
>-|TRBV12-3/TRBV12-4|-|TRBJ1-3
TGTGCCAGGCGTCCTGGAAACACCATATATTTT
CARRPGNTIYF
>-|TRBV6-1|-|TRBJ2-5
TGTGCCAGCAGTGAAAGGGACGGGAGTGGTGCGGAGACCCAGTACTTC
CASSERDGSGAETQYF
>TRBD1|TRBV7-9|-|TRBJ2-5
TGTGCCAGCAGCTTAGCCCGGGGCCGGGACAGGGCCGGGGAGACCCAGTACTTC
CASSLARGRDRAGETQYF
>TRBD2|TRBV9|few|TRBJ2-3
TGTGCCAGCAGCGCTAGGGACTACCCTCCTGGTACAGATACGCAGTATTTT
CASSARDYPPGTDTQYF